The present T cell receptor (beta chain) was sequenced within a study of cytomegalovirus exposure and HLA in healthy donors. General study findings and limits: Cytomegalovirus-associated status was assigned to some 160 TCR beta chains. The classifier reportedly diagnosed cytomegalovirus status with high sensitivity and specificity.

Generated by immunoSEQ multiplex PCR, the TCRdb table keeps only in-frame clones and is missing some. This table has over 150,000 clones, about nine tenths appearing once. As for this clone: Its antigen is not identified.

Trimming removed 0 bases at V and 4 bases at J, with 13 bases between. Germline V gives CDR1 KGHSH, CDR2 LQKENI. This CDR3 spans 16 amino acids. This receptor was taken from a young man in good health and CMV-seropositive. Sequences were obtained from PBMCs. V usage is TRBV18 and J usage is TRBJ2-1, with D possibly matching TRBD2 (6 bases). The CDR3 coding sequence is TGTGCCAGCTCACCACCGTCCGGGAGAGGGTACAATGAGCAGTTCTTC. As protein: CASSPPSGRGYNEQFF. Variable domain in full (rest from reference TRBV18 and TRBJ2-1): NAGVMQNPRHLVRRRGQEARLRCSPMKGHSHVYWYRQLPEEGLKFMVYLQKENIIDESGMPKERFSAEFPKEGPSILRIQQVVRGDSAAYFCASSPPSGRGYNEQFFGPGTRLTVL.